This T cell receptor (beta chain) was sequenced in a study of blood T cells in healthy people across ages. With a J-beta primer mix and a sample-barcoded 5' primer, a second PCR ran about 7 to 12 cycles. MiXCR, applied by TCRdb to the 5' RACE reads, yields one record per CDR3 protein. This table has about 1.1 million distinct CDR3 sequences, around two fifths appearing once. The CDR3 spans 13 residues. With 8 bases removed from V and 0 bases from J, the gap between germline ends came to 10 bases. Study-level results: The CMV status of each donor remained undetermined, and this could have confounded shifts in expanded clonotypes.

The sample holds a few counts of this clonotype. What it recognizes is unknown. This chain uses TRBV12-3 or TRBV12-4 with TRBJ1-1; D uncertain. Material for sequencing was blood. This TCR derives from a man between 18 and 29 years old in good health. Written as DNA, the CDR3 is TGTGCCAGCTGTAGCCGACTGAACACTGAAGCTTTCTTT. Its protein is CASCSRLNTEAFF.